A selection of T cell receptor beta chains follows, all from one sample in a study of blood T cell repertoires in COVID-19. Data came from immunoSEQ multiplex PCR; TCRdb stores just in-frame clones and leaves some out. This repertoire shows 200,000 to 250,000 clones, 70% to 90% found once; its top ten account for under 14%. Specimen: PBMCs or T cells enriched from blood (not recorded which). Receptors were obtained from a man aged 30-40 years who had recovered from COVID-19. Each CDR3 is given with its conserved first and last residue. A D gene is named only where the DNA matches it firmly. Clone size is not always given. Where it is, it says once, few, many or a class for expanded clones.

NA NA TRBJ1-2 TRBV6-5 TGTGCCAGCAGCTGGAGTAGCGGGAGGGATGGCTACACCTTC CASSWSSGRDGYTF
NA once TRBJ2-3 TRBV5-1 TGCGCCAGCAGCTTGGGGGGGAGGACAGATACGCAGTATTTT CASSLGGRTDTQYF
NA NA TRBJ2-1 TRBV12-3/TRBV12-4 TGTGCCAGCAGTTACGGGTACTACAATGAGCAGTTCTTC CASSYGYYNEQFF
NA NA TRBJ1-2 TRBV10-3 TGTGCCATCACGGCAAGGTTGGGCAACTATGGCTACACCTTC CAITARLGNYGYTF
TRBD1 NA TRBJ2-2 TRBV10-3 TGTGCCATCAGACGGACAGGGACATACACCGGGGAGCTGTTTTTT CAIRRTGTYTGELFF
NA NA TRBJ2-6 TRBV27 TGTGCCAGCAGTTTTTTGGGCGCGTCTGGGGCCAACGTCCTGACTTTC CASSFLGASGANVLTF
NA few TRBJ1-6 TRBV6-5 TGTGCCAGCAGCATCGTACAGACCTATAATTCACCCCTCCACTTT CASSIVQTYNSPLHF
NA few TRBJ1-5 TRBV19 TGTGCCAGTAGTATCCGGGGGATTGGCAATCAGCCCCAGCATTTT CASSIRGIGNQPQHF
NA NA TRBJ1-3 TRBV6-1 TGTGCCAGCAGTGAAGCGGCAGGATTCTCTGGAAACACCATATATTTT CASSEAAGFSGNTIYF
TRBD2 NA TRBJ2-1 TRBV3-1/TRBV3-2 TGTGCCAGCAGAAGGACTAGCGAGAGATACAATGAGCAGTTCTTC CASRRTSERYNEQFF
TRBD1 NA TRBJ2-7 TRBV5-5 TGTGCCAGCAGCTCTACAGGACAGGGGCCTTACGAGCAGTACTTC CASSSTGQGPYEQYF
TRBD2 once TRBJ2-5 TRBV5-1 TGCGCCAGTGCTAGCGGGGGAACGCAAGAGACCCAGTACTTC CASASGGTQETQYF
NA NA TRBJ2-1 TRBV24-1 TGTGCCACCAGTGGCCGCGAAGGGAATTCGGCGGGCAATGAGCAGTTCTTC CATSGREGNSAGNEQFF
TRBD1 NA TRBJ1-5 TRBV5-3 TGTGCCAGAAGCCCCCCGGGACAGGGGTGCAATCAGCCCCAGCATTTT CARSPPGQGCNQPQHF
NA NA TRBJ1-2 TRBV30 TGTGCCGGAAACAGGGACCCTAACTATGGCTACACCTTC CAGNRDPNYGYTF
NA NA TRBJ1-1 TRBV27 TGTGCCAGCAGGGGAGTTAATGTCGAAGCTTTCTTT CASRGVNVEAFF
TRBD1 NA TRBJ2-7 TRBV12-3/TRBV12-4 TGTGCCAGCACGGGACAGGGGAACTACGAGCAGTACTTC CASTGQGNYEQYF
TRBD1 NA TRBJ1-1 TRBV2 TGTGCCAGCATTAGAAGGGTGGGACAGGGGTACACTGAAGCTTTCTTT CASIRRVGQGYTEAFF
TRBD1 NA TRBJ2-1 TRBV2 TGTGCCAGCAGCTACAGGGGATACAATGAGCAGTTCTTC CASSYRGYNEQFF
TRBD2 NA TRBJ2-1 TRBV27 TGTGCCACCACCCGGGGTCTAGCGGGAAACAATGAGCAGTTCTTC CATTRGLAGNNEQFF
NA NA TRBJ1-2 TRBV6-5 TGTGCCAGCAGTCTAAGGGGGGGAGAGGGCTACACCTTC CASSLRGGEGYTF
TRBD1 many TRBJ1-6 TRBV4-2 TGTGCCAGCAGCCAAGAGGAGGGCAGGGGGGATTCACCCCTCCACTTT CASSQEEGRGDSPLHF
NA NA TRBJ1-3 TRBV11-2 TGTGCCAGCAGCGTAGGTGCGCATGGAAACACCATATATTTT CASSVGAHGNTIYF
TRBD1 NA TRBJ2-7 TRBV18 TGTGCCAGCTCACCACCGGGACAGGGGGCGCCGAGAAAATCCTACGAGCAGTACTTC CASSPPGQGAPRKSYEQYF
TRBD1 NA TRBJ1-3 TRBV28 TGTGCCAGCAGTTCTCCGGACAGGGGGCTAGGAAACACCATATATTTT CASSSPDRGLGNTIYF
TRBD1 NA TRBJ2-7 TRBV19 TGTGCCAGTAGTACCTCGGGACAGGGGTCTTCTGAGCAGTACTTC CASSTSGQGSSEQYF
TRBD1 once TRBJ1-2 TRBV9 TGTGCCAGCAGCGTCGCACCTACAGGGGACTATGGCTACACCTTC CASSVAPTGDYGYTF
TRBD1 NA TRBJ1-1 TRBV19 TGTGCCAGTAGTATAGATGGGATCATCGGGACAGGGGTAGGCATGACTGAAGCTTTCTTT CASSIDGIIGTGVGMTEAFF
NA NA TRBJ2-7 TRBV7-9 TGTGCCAGCAGCTTAATCGGAGGCAGGGGCTCCTACGAGCAGTACTTC CASSLIGGRGSYEQYF
NA few TRBJ2-7 TRBV7-9 TGTGCCAGCAGTCAGGACAGTTTATTCTACGAGCAGTACTTC CASSQDSLFYEQYF
TRBD2 NA TRBJ2-1 TRBV9 TGTGCCAGCAGCGTAAGCGGGAGTCTCCCTTACAATGAGCAGTTCTTC CASSVSGSLPYNEQFF
NA NA TRBJ1-4 TRBV7-9 TGTGCCAGCAGCTTAGTAGCCGGGAGGGCTGAAAAACTGTTTTTT CASSLVAGRAEKLFF
TRBD2 NA TRBJ2-3 TRBV5-5 TGTGCCAGCAGCTTGGGAAAGATGCCCTCTCGGGGGGACCCTACAGATACGCAGTATTTT CASSLGKMPSRGDPTDTQYF
TRBD2 NA TRBJ2-3 TRBV9 TGTGCCAGCAGCGTAGTTGGGGCCCAAGTTCTCGGACTAGCGGGAGGGAATACGCAGTATTTT CASSVVGAQVLGLAGGNTQYF
TRBD2 NA TRBJ2-3 TRBV28 TGTGCCAGCATTAAAAAGACTAGCGGCTACACAGATACGCAGTATTTT CASIKKTSGYTDTQYF
NA NA TRBJ2-5 TRBV28 TGTGCCAGCAGTTTGCCTCAGGTGGAGACCCAGTACTTC CASSLPQVETQYF
TRBD1 NA TRBJ1-1 TRBV27 TGTGCCAGCAGTTCGACAGGGGCGGGCACTGAAGCTTTCTTT CASSSTGAGTEAFF
NA few TRBJ1-6 TRBV30 TGTGCCTTCCGGGCGGACTCCGTTAATTCACCCCTCCACTTT CAFRADSVNSPLHF
NA NA TRBJ1-5 TRBV30 TGTGCCTGGAGTGGAGAACGAGGCAATCAGCCCCAGCATTTT CAWSGERGNQPQHF
TRBD1 NA TRBJ2-2 TRBV2 TGTGCCAGCAGCAACAGGGGGCAGAACACCGGGGAGCTGTTTTTT CASSNRGQNTGELFF
NA once TRBJ2-2 TRBV4-3 TGCGCCAGCAGCCCTCAGGGCGGAACCGGGGAGCTGTTTTTT CASSPQGGTGELFF
TRBD2 NA TRBJ2-3 TRBV7-3 TGTGCCAGCAGCTCGCAAGAAAGCGGGGGGGATGGAGATACGCAGTATTTT CASSSQESGGDGDTQYF
NA NA TRBJ1-5 TRBV6-2/TRBV6-3 TGTGCCAGCAGTTACGTATCGAGCAATCAGCCCCAGCATTTT CASSYVSSNQPQHF
TRBD2 NA TRBJ2-1 TRBV11-2 TGTGCCAGCAGCTTTATAAAGGGACTAGCGGGTGAGCAGTTCTTC CASSFIKGLAGEQFF
NA NA TRBJ2-3 TRBV18 TGTGCCAGCTCACCAAAGGGGGAGTCCAGGATCACAGATACGCAGTATTTT CASSPKGESRITDTQYF
TRBD1 NA TRBJ1-5 TRBV5-3 TGTGCCAGCCAGGGGACAGAGCGGAACCGCAATCAGCCCCAGCATTTT CASQGTERNRNQPQHF
TRBD1 NA TRBJ1-3 TRBV28 TGTGCCAGCAGTACCTCAGGGGGCTTTGGAAACACCATATATTTT CASSTSGGFGNTIYF
NA NA TRBJ1-4 TRBV12-3/TRBV12-4 TGTGCCAGCAGTTTATGGAGGGAAAAACTGTTTTTT CASSLWREKLFF
TRBD2 NA TRBJ2-3 TRBV30 TGTGCCATGGGACTAGCGGGGGCAGATACGCAGTATTTT CAMGLAGADTQYF
NA NA TRBJ1-6 TRBV7-2 TGTGCCAGCAGCTTAGCCGGGGGGAATAATTCACCCCTCCACTTT CASSLAGGNNSPLHF
NA once TRBJ1-3 TRBV3-1/TRBV3-2 TGTGCCAGCAGCCATTCCCGAGCTGGAAACACCATATATTTT CASSHSRAGNTIYF
NA NA TRBJ1-6 TRBV7-2 TGTGCCAGCAGCGTAACCCCACAGTATAATTCACCCCTCCACTTT CASSVTPQYNSPLHF
TRBD1 NA TRBJ1-6 TRBV7-2 TGTGCCATACGACAGGGAAGCTCCTATAATTCACCCCTCCACTTT CAIRQGSSYNSPLHF
NA NA TRBJ2-7 TRBV7-9 TGTGCCAGCAGCGTATACTACGAGCAGTACTTC CASSVYYEQYF
TRBD1 NA TRBJ1-5 TRBV6-5 TGTGCCAGCAGTTACAACAGGGGGAATCAGCCCCAGCATTTT CASSYNRGNQPQHF